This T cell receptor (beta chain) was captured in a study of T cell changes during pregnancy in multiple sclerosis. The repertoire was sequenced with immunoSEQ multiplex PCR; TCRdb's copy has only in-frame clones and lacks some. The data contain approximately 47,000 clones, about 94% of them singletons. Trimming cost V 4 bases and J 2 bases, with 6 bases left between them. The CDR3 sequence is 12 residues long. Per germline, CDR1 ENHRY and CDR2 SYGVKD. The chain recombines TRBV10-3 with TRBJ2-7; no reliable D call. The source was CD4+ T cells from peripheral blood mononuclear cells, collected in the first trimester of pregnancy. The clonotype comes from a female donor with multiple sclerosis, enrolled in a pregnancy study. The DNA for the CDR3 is TGTGCCATCAGTGCGGGTACCTACGAGCAGTACTTC. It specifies CAISAGTYEQYF.